Listed below are T cell receptor beta chains from one sample, sequenced in a study of cytomegalovirus exposure and HLA in healthy donors. This table comes from immunoSEQ multiplex PCR, and its TCRdb copy is limited to in-frame clones, with some not included. The data hold about 82,000 clones, with just under 90% observed a single time. Material for sequencing was PBMCs. Receptor source: a young man in good health and CMV-seronegative. Both conserved end residues are part of each CDR3. D genes are given only for firm matches. Size tells how often a clone was seen (once, few, many) or the class of an expanded clone, and some rows leave it out.

TRBJ2-7	.	TRBV21-1	.	TGTGCCTTGCCTACCGGGACTAGCGGGAGAAAGACCCTACACGAGCAGTACTTC	CALPTGTSGRKTLHEQYF
TRBJ2-7	TRBD1	TRBV5-6	once	TGTGCCAGCAGCTTAGTGGGACAGTACTACGAGCAGTACTTC	CASSLVGQYYEQYF
TRBJ2-2	.	TRBV4-1	.	TGCGCCAGCAGCCAACTAGGGGAATCTGGGGAGCTGTTTTTT	CASSQLGESGELFF
TRBJ2-1	TRBD1	TRBV28	.	TGTGCCAGCAGTTCCACGGGGACAGGGGCCCATGAGCAGTTCTTC	CASSSTGTGAHEQFF
TRBJ1-5	.	TRBV19	.	TGTGCCAGCAAGCTCCGAAATCAGCCCCAGCATTTT	CASKLRNQPQHF
TRBJ2-4	.	TRBV13	.	TGTGCCAGCAGCTTAGGTGGACAGACAATTCAGTACTTC	CASSLGGQTIQYF
TRBJ2-1	.	TRBV27	.	TGTGCCAGCAGTTTATCTGCCGGGATGAGCTCCTACAATGAGCAGTTCTTC	CASSLSAGMSSYNEQFF
TRBJ2-5	TRBD2	TRBV4-1	.	TGCGCCAGCAGCCAAGATGGGACTAGCGGCGGAGAGACCCAGTACTTC	CASSQDGTSGGETQYF
TRBJ1-2	TRBD1	TRBV2	.	TGTGCCAGCAGTGAATCAGGGGACAGGTTGTTGTATGGCTACACCTTC	CASSESGDRLLYGYTF
TRBJ2-3	TRBD1	TRBV15	.	TGTGCCACCAGCAGAGAAGACGGGACAGGGGCTGATACGCAGTATTTT	CATSREDGTGADTQYF
TRBJ2-7	TRBD2	TRBV7-9	once	TGTGCCAGCAGCTCAATGGGGCTAGCGGAGACTACATCCTACGAGCAGTACTTC	CASSSMGLAETTSYEQYF
TRBJ2-1	TRBD2	TRBV6-4	.	TGTGCCAGCAACCCGGGACTAGCGGGACTCTCCTACAATGAGCAGTTCTTC	CASNPGLAGLSYNEQFF
TRBJ2-6	.	TRBV5-1	.	TGCGCCAGCAGCCTTACAGAATCCGTGGGTTACTCTGGGGCCAACGTCCTGACTTTC	CASSLTESVGYSGANVLTF
TRBJ1-6	TRBD1	TRBV6-5	.	TGTGCCAGCAGACGACAGGGGAGAAATTCACCCCTCCACTTT	CASRRQGRNSPLHF
TRBJ1-2	.	TRBV11-2	.	TGTGCCAGCAGACAGAACAGAAGCATAGCTAACTATGGCTACACCTTC	CASRQNRSIANYGYTF
TRBJ2-1	TRBD1	TRBV5-6	.	TGTGCCAGCAGCCCATACAGGGGAAATGAGCAGTTCTTC	CASSPYRGNEQFF
TRBJ1-2	.	TRBV27	.	TGTGCCAGCAGTTACTCCGGAGCTAACTATGGCTACACCTTC	CASSYSGANYGYTF
TRBJ2-3	TRBD2	TRBV7-8	.	TGTGCCAGCAGCCACAGCGGGAGGCCCCCGTATTTT	CASSHSGRPPYF
TRBJ2-1	TRBD1	TRBV19	.	TGTGCCAGTAGTATCGGACAGGGTCGGTCCTACAATGAGCAGTTCTTC	CASSIGQGRSYNEQFF
TRBJ2-7	.	TRBV6-5	.	TGTGCCAGCAGTTATAAACACCGCTTGTCCTACGAGCAGTACTTC	CASSYKHRLSYEQYF
TRBJ2-7	TRBD1	TRBV2	.	TGTGCCAGCAGGGGTGCGACAGGGGACTACGAGCAGTACTTC	CASRGATGDYEQYF
TRBJ2-3	TRBD2	TRBV4-3	.	TGCGCCAGCAGCTTGGGACTAGCGGAGACTAGCACAGATACGCAGTATTTT	CASSLGLAETSTDTQYF
TRBJ1-5	.	TRBV19	.	TGTGCCAGTAGTACAAACTGGGGAGGGGGCAATCAGCCCCAGCATTTT	CASSTNWGGGNQPQHF
TRBJ2-7	.	TRBV20-1	.	TGCAGTGCTCAGGGGTCCTACGAGCAGTACTTC	CSAQGSYEQYF
TRBJ1-4	.	TRBV15	.	TGTGCCACCAGCAGAGGCGGGGCTAATGAAAAACTGTTTTTT	CATSRGGANEKLFF
TRBJ2-5	.	TRBV2	once	TGTGCCAGCAGTGCCTATATACAAGAGACCCAGTACTTC	CASSAYIQETQYF
TRBJ1-1	.	TRBV5-4	.	TGTGCCAGCAGCTTGGAGGCGGCCCGTGAAGCTTTCTTT	CASSLEAAREAFF
TRBJ2-3	.	TRBV2	.	TGTGCCAGCAGTGAACCCTCTCCAGATACGCAGTATTTT	CASSEPSPDTQYF
TRBJ2-5	.	TRBV10-1	.	TGCGCCAGCAGTGTTACCGACCTCAGAAGGGGGCAAGAGACCCAGTACTTC	CASSVTDLRRGQETQYF
TRBJ1-1	.	TRBV6-1	.	TGTGCCAGCAACCCAGGGGATACCACTGAAGCTTTCTTT	CASNPGDTTEAFF
TRBJ1-5	TRBD1	TRBV29-1	.	TGCAGCGTAGTGGTTGAGGGGGCAAACAATCAGCCCCAGCATTTT	CSVVVEGANNQPQHF
TRBJ1-5	.	TRBV5-8	.	TGTGCCAGCAGCCTTATGACTGGTAATAGCAATCAGCCCCAGCATTTT	CASSLMTGNSNQPQHF
TRBJ1-2	.	TRBV15	.	TGTGCCACCAGCAGAGGAGGCGGGACGCCGGGCTACACCTTC	CATSRGGGTPGYTF
TRBJ1-1	.	TRBV18	.	TGTGCCAGCTCACTTTCGCCCCCGGGAGCCACCTTGAACACTGAAGCTTTCTTT	CASSLSPPGATLNTEAFF
TRBJ1-4	TRBD1	TRBV28	once	TGTGCCAGCAGAAGGACAGGGAGTCTCGAAAAACTGTTTTTT	CASRRTGSLEKLFF
TRBJ2-3	.	TRBV28	.	TGTGCCAGCAGTTATCGTAGTCTTAGCACAGATACGCAGTATTTT	CASSYRSLSTDTQYF
TRBJ2-2	.	TRBV6-1	.	TGTGCCAGCAGCGTTCTGGCGGTCGGGGAGCTGTTTTTT	CASSVLAVGELFF
TRBJ2-1	.	TRBV27	once	TGTGCCAGCAGTTTATCTCGGCCAGATCCCAAGCGGTTCTTC	CASSLSRPDPKRFF
TRBJ2-1	.	TRBV30	.	TGTGCCTGGAGTAATATGTTCACACACGGGAATGAGCAGTTCTTC	CAWSNMFTHGNEQFF
TRBJ2-7	TRBD2	TRBV2	.	TGTGCCACCACACCTGCCGGGACTAGCGTTTACGAGCAGTACTTC	CATTPAGTSVYEQYF
TRBJ2-7	.	TRBV6-5	.	TGTGCCAGCAGGCGACAGGAGTCCTACGAGCAGTACTTC	CASRRQESYEQYF
TRBJ2-1	TRBD1	TRBV28	.	TGTGCCAGCAGCACGGACAGGGAAGCTAGTGAGCAGTTCTTC	CASSTDREASEQFF